These T cell receptor beta chains were read from a single sample in a study of vaccination and CD4 T cells after COVID-19. No antigen has been assigned to these receptors. TCRdb processed the PCR reads anew with MiXCR; each CDR3 protein has one entry. The sample holds more than 10,000 distinct CDR3 sequences, 25% to 35% seen once. Material: CD4+ T cells from blood, cultured in vitro, obtained after SARS-CoV-2 vaccination. The receptors come from a human donor who had recovered from COVID-19. CDR3s leave out the opening cysteine and the closing phenylalanine or tryptophan. The D gene is left open where the match is weak. Size tells how often a clone was seen (once, few, many) or the class of an expanded clone, and some rows leave it out.

D: TRBD1
J: TRBJ2-2
size: NA
V: TRBV7-6
CDR3: ASSYGLRGQGAGELF

D: NA
J: TRBJ2-3
size: NA
V: TRBV7-2
CDR3: ASSLGFGSTSSTQY

D: TRBD1
J: TRBJ2-1
size: few
V: TRBV5-1
CDR3: ASSVGQGHSEQF

D: TRBD2
J: TRBJ2-1
size: NA
V: TRBV7-7
CDR3: ASSLGVLAGEWF

D: TRBD1
J: TRBJ1-5
size: few
V: TRBV4-3
CDR3: ASSLTAGGNQPQH

D: NA
J: TRBJ1-3
size: NA
V: TRBV20-1
CDR3: SARDPGRALSSGNTIY

D: NA
J: TRBJ1-1
size: few
V: TRBV7-8
CDR3: ASSYPARRGSNTEAF

D: TRBD2
J: TRBJ2-1
size: few
V: TRBV7-2
CDR3: ASSWTSGIGEQF

D: TRBD2
J: TRBJ2-1
size: NA
V: TRBV27
CDR3: ASRPGLAGRNEQF

D: NA
J: TRBJ1-5
size: few
V: TRBV6-1
CDR3: ASSKLHGGSVGQPQH

D: NA
J: TRBJ2-1
size: NA
V: TRBV23-1
CDR3: ASSHPHRGTEQF

D: TRBD2
J: TRBJ2-5
size: NA
V: TRBV28
CDR3: ASSQGTSGGNQETQY

D: TRBD1
J: TRBJ1-2
size: few
V: TRBV27
CDR3: ASRQQGRDGYT

D: TRBD1
J: TRBJ2-7
size: NA
V: TRBV5-1
CDR3: ASTLTGGTYEQY

D: NA
J: TRBJ2-3
size: few
V: TRBV6-1
CDR3: ASSGTVTSTDTQY

D: TRBD1
J: TRBJ1-5
size: few
V: TRBV6-1
CDR3: ASRFTTGEDQPQH

D: NA
J: TRBJ2-6
size: few
V: TRBV20-1
CDR3: SARPRGGNSGANVLT

D: NA
J: TRBJ1-3
size: once
V: TRBV9
CDR3: ASSVGTAGNTIY

D: NA
J: TRBJ2-2
size: NA
V: TRBV7-2
CDR3: ASSLAPLGTGELF

D: NA
J: TRBJ1-5
size: NA
V: TRBV20-1
CDR3: SARDTYAGVFGNQPQH

D: NA
J: TRBJ1-2
size: few
V: TRBV2
CDR3: ASSEGTLRGGYT

D: TRBD2
J: TRBJ2-1
size: once
V: TRBV19
CDR3: ASSRATSGYNEQF

D: NA
J: TRBJ1-6
size: NA
V: TRBV6-5
CDR3: ASSYSLQGGNSPLH

D: NA
J: TRBJ1-1
size: NA
V: TRBV15
CDR3: ATSRGGQLNTEAF

D: NA
J: TRBJ2-3
size: NA
V: TRBV5-1
CDR3: ASSYYRESTDTQY

D: NA
J: TRBJ1-1
size: NA
V: TRBV7-8
CDR3: ASSLVTGGAEAF